The 19 T cell receptor beta chains presented below share a single source sample, sequenced in a study of CD8+CD57+ T cells in acquired aplastic anemia. Investigators profiled TCR beta VDJ and CDR3 from genomic DNA template. TCRdb passed the reads through MiXCR, listing each CDR3 protein once. The sample yields about 180,000 distinct CDR3 sequences, around half seen once. Patients picked for sequencing had shown CD8+CD57+ cell expansion detected by flow cytometry. Sequenced input: sorted CD4+, CD8+, or CD8+CD57+ T cells (not recorded which) from PBMCs. These TCRs come from a human donor with aplastic anemia.

The chain recombines TRBV20-1 with TRBJ2-7; either TRBD1 or TRBD2 may fit D (5 bases each). The length of the CDR3 is 13 residues. Between the trimmed V and J ends, which lost 1 base and 6 bases, there was a span of 13 bases. CDR1 is DFQATT and CDR2 is SNEGSKA in the germline V gene (reference sequence). CDR3 amino acids: CSARAGGGGEQYF. As DNA, the CDR3 is TGCAGTGCTAGAGCTGGGGGTGGGGGCGAGCAGTACTTC.

The chain carries TRBV29-1 and TRBJ2-2; 10 bases agree with TRBD2. Germline V gives CDR1 SQVTM, CDR2 ANQGSEA. The CDR3 spans 14 residues. The V segment lost 4 bases and the J segment 6 bases; nucleotides outside the gene matches: 5. CDR3 in amino acids: CSVVSGGTPGELFF. The CDR3 nucleotides read TGCAGCGTTGTTAGCGGGGGGACGCCCGGGGAGCTGTTTTTT.

In the case of this clonotype: A much larger clone sits a single nucleotide away, making a read error possible. V and J are TRBV9 and TRBJ2-2; D unclear. The germline CDR1 and CDR2 sequences are SGDLS and YYNGEE. V was shortened by 0 bases and J by 7 bases, with 4 bases between the two germline ends. The CDR3 is 12 residues long. The CDR3, as DNA: TGTGCCAGCAGCGTAGGGCTCGGGGAGCTGTTTTTT. Translated, it gives CASSVGLGELFF.

This clonotype showed up many times. The chain is built from TRBV6-1 and TRBJ1-5, with a possible D match to TRBD1 (6 bases). V lost 4 bases, J lost 5 bases, and 12 bases lay in between. The CDR3 totals 14 residues. The V gene's germline CDR1 is MNHNS and CDR2 SASEGT. The CDR3: CASSVQGRDQPQHF. DNA of the CDR3: TGTGCCAGCAGTGTACAGGGCCGGGATCAGCCCCAGCATTTT.

V and J are TRBV2 and TRBJ1-5; no reliable D call. The V end was cut by 3 bases, the J end by 0 bases, with 9 bases between. The CDR3 totals 15 residues. Germline V gives CDR1 SNHLY, CDR2 FYNNEI. The CDR3 bases are TGTGCCAGCAGTGAGGGCAGTTTTAGCAATCAGCCCCAGCATTTT. As protein: CASSEGSFSNQPQHF. Looking up the rest from reference TRBV2 and TRBJ1-5 gives the full variable domain: EPEVTQTPSHQVTQMGQEVILRCVPISNHLYFYWYRQILGQKVEFLVSFYNNEISEKSEIFDDQFSVERPDGSNFTLKIRSTKLEDSAMYFCASSEGSFSNQPQHFGDGTRLSIL.

This clonotype was counted many times. This chain links TRBV3-1 with TRBJ1-1; D gene uncertain. From germline, CDR1 is LGHDT and CDR2 YNNKEL (reference sequence). Trimming removed 0 bases from V and 0 bases from J, with 2 bases in between. The CDR3 sequence is 13 residues long. CDR3 in DNA: TGTGCCAGCAGCCAAGATATGAACACTGAAGCTTTCTTT. Protein sequence: CASSQDMNTEAFF.

The sample holds many counts of this clonotype. The chain carries TRBV20-1 and TRBJ2-5; TRBD2 matches 12 bases. The CDR3 covers 15 residues. Germline V gene data show CDR1 as DFQATT and CDR2 as SNEGSKA (reference sequence). The junction had 4 bases not matched to a gene; V was cut back by 3 bases and J by 2 bases. CDR3 nucleotides: TGCAGTGCTAGGAAACTAGCGGGGGGACAAGAGACCCAGTACTTC. Translated: CSARKLAGGQETQYF.

This clonotype was counted once. This sequence may be a read error, since a much larger clone differs from it by one base. The genes are TRBV10-3 and TRBJ1-2, with a possible D match to TRBD1 (5 bases). Trimming removed 8 bases at V and 0 bases at J, with 16 bases between. The CDR3 runs to 15 residues. Germline V gene sequence: CDR1 ENHRY, CDR2 SYGVKD. The CDR3 reads CAISPRGDANYGYTF. The CDR3 DNA follows: TGTGCCATCTCCCCGAGAGGGGATGCTAACTATGGCTACACCTTC.

This clonotype was picked up many times. The V gene is TRBV24-1, the J gene TRBJ2-1; 9 bases are a match to TRBD1. Germline CDR1 reads KGHDR; CDR2 reads SFDVKD. Germline trimming cut 4 bases from V and 5 bases from J; bases unmatched to any gene: 14. The CDR3 length is 18 residues. The CDR3, as DNA: TGTGCCACCAGTGACCCCTTCACAGGGGGCAGGCATAACAATGAGCAGTTCTTC. This gives the protein CATSDPFTGGRHNNEQFF.

This clonotype has ten or more counts. This sequence joins TRBV9 and TRBJ2-3; D possibly matches TRBD1 or TRBD2 (5 bases each). Deletions cut 0 bases from V and 3 bases from J, with 17 bases between. The CDR3 sequence is 17 residues long. Germline assignment: CDR1 SGDLS and CDR2 YYNGEE. The CDR3 bases are TGTGCCAGCAGCGTAGTACCCGGGACCCTCCGAACAGATACGCAGTATTTT. The encoded protein is CASSVVPGTLRTDTQYF.

The genes are TRBV10-3 and TRBJ2-1; 9 nucleotides agree with TRBD1. CDR1 is ENHRY and CDR2 is SYGVKD in the germline V gene. CDR3 length equals 13 residues. V lost 11 bases to trimming and J lost 5 bases; unmatched junction nucleotides: 7. CDR3 sequence (DNA): TGTGCCTTGAGGACAGGGGACGACAATGAGCAGTTCTTC. Translated: CALRTGDDNEQFF.

There are many counts of this clonotype. The gene calls are TRBV19 and TRBJ1-6, with D hard to call. Germline V gene data show CDR1 as LNHDA and CDR2 as SQIVND (reference sequence). Trimming shortened V by 3 bases and J by 6 bases, and 9 bases separated the two germline ends. The CDR3 has 14 residues. CDR3 DNA sequence: TGTGCCAGTAGTATCCCTCAAGGTAATTCACCCCTCCACTTT. Protein product: CASSIPQGNSPLHF.

This clonotype was counted a single time. The rearrangement joins TRBV7-3 to TRBJ2-1; 12 bases fit TRBD2. The CDR3 spans 15 residues. Trimming at V came to 6 bases and at J to 8 bases, leaving 8 bases not matched to a gene. Germline-derived CDR1 and CDR2 are SGHTA and FQGTGA. For the CDR3, the DNA is TGTGCCAGCAGTACACGGACTAGCGGGATCCATGAGCAGTTCTTC. Its protein product is CASSTRTSGIHEQFF.

To note about this clonotype: A read error may be the cause here, since a much bigger clone is one base away. The rearrangement uses TRBV12-3 or TRBV12-4 and TRBJ2-7; D tentatively fits TRBD1 or TRBD2 (5 bases each). This CDR3 spans 15 amino acids. CDR3 DNA sequence: TGTGCCAGCAGTTTAGACAGGAGGAGCTCCGACGAGCAGTACTTC. Its translation: CASSLDRRSSDEQYF.

This clonotype was seen only a few times. This chain connects TRBV24-1 to TRBJ1-1; 7 bases are a match to TRBD1. Germline V CDR1 and CDR2: KGHDR, SFDVKD. CDR3 size: 15 residues. The V gene end was trimmed by 3 bases and the J gene end by 1 base; junction bases not matched to a gene: 4. The CDR3 sequence: CATSDPGQANTEAFF. The CDR3 DNA reads as TGTGCCACCAGTGATCCCGGACAGGCGAACACTGAAGCTTTCTTT.

The chain joins TRBV7-3 to TRBJ2-3; TRBD2 aligns across 7 bases. The CDR3 extends over 12 amino acids. The germline V gene encodes CDR1 SGHTA and CDR2 FQGTGA. V lost 2 bases, J lost 8 bases, and 1 base stayed unmatched. In DNA, the CDR3 is TGTGCCAGCAGCTTAGTAGCGGGTACGCAGTATTTT. It is translated as CASSLVAGTQYF.

This clonotype was detected ten times or more. The genes are TRBV5-5 and TRBJ2-7, with D perhaps TRBD1 (6 bases). V shed 1 base and J shed 0 bases, with 11 bases lying between them. In germline, CDR1 is SGHKS, CDR2 YYEKEE (reference sequence). This CDR3 has 15 amino acids. The CDR3 DNA follows: TGTGCCAGCAGCTTGAATGGGGGCCCCTCCTACGAGCAGTACTTC. This encodes CASSLNGGPSYEQYF.

V and J are TRBV5-1 and TRBJ2-7, with 7 bases matching TRBD2. Germline V CDR1 and CDR2: SGHRS, YFSETQ. V lost 5 bases and J lost 4; bases outside the gene matches: 9. The length of the CDR3 is 14 residues. CDR3 sequence reads: CASREGSGMYEQYF. Here the CDR3 DNA reads TGCGCCAGCAGGGAAGGCAGCGGGATGTACGAGCAGTACTTC.

The rearrangement uses TRBV29-1 and TRBJ2-1; D gene uncertain. The CDR3 has 11 residues. V lost 0 bases and J 10 bases, leaving 7 bases between the germline ends. Looked up from germline, CDR1 is SQVTM and CDR2 is ANQGSEA. CDR3 sequence reads: CSVEDATEQFF. The CDR3, as DNA: TGCAGCGTTGAAGATGCGACGGAGCAGTTCTTC.